This passage covers 14 T cell receptor beta chains from one sample sequenced in a study of blood T cells in healthy people across ages. With a J-beta primer mix and a sample-barcoded 5' primer, a second PCR ran about 7 to 12 cycles. TCRdb ran MiXCR on the 5' RACE reads and lists one entry per CDR3 protein. Of hundreds of thousands of distinct CDR3 sequences listed, approximately 21% are singletons. The sequenced sample consisted of blood. These TCRs come from a man aged 65 to 79 in good health.

Concerning this clonotype: It may be a read error: a sequence one base away is much more abundant. This chain uses TRBV7-9 with TRBJ2-5, with D possibly TRBD2 on 6 matching bases. The closer fit of TRBJ2-7 to the DNA end suggests the J call may be wrong. This CDR3 has 17 amino acids. Germline V CDR1 and CDR2: SEHNR, FQNEAQ (reference sequence). The chain's CDR3 is CASSLGGTEGVGNEQYF. For the CDR3, the DNA is TGTGCCAGCAGCTTAGGTGGGACGGAGGGAGTGGGGAACGAGCAGTACTTC.

This sequence joins TRBV20-1 and TRBJ2-3, with D tentatively TRBD2 (5 bases). Trimming left V 0 bases short and J 0 bases short, with 7 bases between. The CDR3 extends over 14 amino acids. The germline V gene has CDR1 DFQATT and CDR2 SNEGSKA (reference sequence). The CDR3 is CSARDRGSTDTQYF. The CDR3 nucleotides read TGCAGTGCTAGAGATCGAGGGAGCACAGATACGCAGTATTTT.

This clonotype was found a few times. The rearrangement links TRBV29-1 to TRBJ1-4, with D uncertain. The CDR3 is 14 residues long. V lost 7 bases to trimming and J lost 5 bases, with 17 bases between them. The germline V gene has CDR1 SQVTM and CDR2 ANQGSEA. The CDR3, as DNA: TGCAGCGCCCGGGTCCCGGGCCAAAATGAAAAACTGTTTTTT. Translation gives CSARVPGQNEKLFF. The full variable domain, its missing parts supplied by reference TRBV29-1 and TRBJ1-4, is SAVISQKPSRDICQRGTSLTIQCQVDSQVTMMFWYRQQPGQSLTLIATANQGSEATYESGFVIDKFPISRPNLTFSTLTVSNMSPEDSSIYLCSARVPGQNEKLFFGSGTQLSVL.

This clonotype was recorded many times. V usage is TRBV5-1 and J usage is TRBJ2-3; D is unclear. The CDR3 covers 11 residues. Trimming stripped 0 bases from V and 7 bases from J, with 3 bases between. Germline V gene sequence: CDR1 SGHRS, CDR2 YFSETQ. CDR3 sequence (DNA): TGCGCCAGCAGCTTGGAATATACGCAGTATTTT. Its protein product is CASSLEYTQYF.

This clonotype has at least ten counts. The chain couples TRBV7-2 to TRBJ2-7, with 10 positions matching TRBD1. The CDR3 spans 14 residues. Trimming took 1 base from V and 4 from J; bases not matched to a gene: 1. Germline assignment: CDR1 SGHTA and CDR2 FQGNSA. CDR3 loop: CASSLGDRGYEQYF. As DNA, the CDR3 is TGTGCCAGCAGCTTAGGGGACAGGGGATACGAGCAGTACTTC.

The table lists this clonotype with a few counts. The chain recombines TRBV20-1 with TRBJ2-5; 12 bases align to TRBD2. Germline V gene data show CDR1 as DFQATT and CDR2 as SNEGSKA (reference sequence). The CDR3 sequence is 16 residues long. V trimming: 3 bases; J trimming: 6 bases; junction bases outside the gene matches: 11. CDR3: CSASGPSGRARKTQYF. The CDR3 region has the DNA TGCAGTGCTAGCGGGCCTAGCGGGAGGGCCAGGAAGACCCAGTACTTC.

This clonotype turned up a few times. The rearrangement joins TRBV28 to TRBJ1-4; no definite D call. The CDR3 runs to 14 residues. Looked up from germline, CDR1 is MDHEN and CDR2 is SYDVKM. Trimming cost V 7 bases and J 3 bases, with 12 bases left between them. CDR3 DNA: TGTGCCAGCAAACTCGGGATGGCTAATGAAAAACTGTTTTTT. The encoded protein is CASKLGMANEKLFF.

J is TRBJ2-4 and V is TRBV3-1; no definite D call. Germline V gene lookup returns CDR1 LGHDT and CDR2 YNNKEL (reference sequence). The CDR3 covers 16 residues. Trimming took 0 bases from V and 0 from J, leaving 9 bases between them. CDR3 DNA: TGTGCCAGCAGCCAAGACGCTATCTTAGCCAAAAACATTCAGTACTTC. Its protein is CASSQDAILAKNIQYF. Full variable domain (remainder filled in from reference TRBV3-1 and TRBJ2-4): DTAVSQTPKYLVTQMGNDKSIKCEQNLGHDTMYWYKQDSKKFLKIMFSYNNKELIINETVPNRFSPKSPDKAHLNLHINSLELGDSAVYFCASSQDAILAKNIQYFGAGTRLSVL.

This clonotype showed up just a few times. V gene TRBV25-1 combines with J gene TRBJ2-1; weak D call: TRBD1 (6 bases). The V and J ends lost 4 bases and 5 bases respectively, with 15 bases between them. Germline CDR1 reads MGHDK; CDR2 reads SYGVNS. The CDR3 contains 15 residues. CDR3 sequence: CASSGRQEWNNEQFF. The CDR3 DNA reads as TGTGCCAGCAGTGGTAGACAGGAATGGAACAATGAGCAGTTCTTC.

A few counts support this clonotype. The chain has TRBV12-3 or TRBV12-4 and TRBJ1-5; no firm D call. The length of the CDR3 is 14 residues. The V gene lost 6 bases and the J gene lost 4 bases, with 13 bases spanning the gap. The DNA of the CDR3 is TGTGCCAGCAGGGAGGCCACAAATAATCAGCCCCAGCATTTT. Encoded protein: CASREATNNQPQHF.

This clonotype showed up many times. The CDR3 here is CASSRKTSGLPDTQYF. In DNA, the CDR3 is TGTGCCAGCAGCCGAAAGACTAGCGGGTTGCCGGATACGCAGTATTTT. This chain connects TRBV7-9 to TRBJ2-3; 10 bases are shared with TRBD2. The V and J ends lost 5 bases and 6 bases, in that order; junction bases with no gene match: 11. CDR3 size: 16 residues. Germline V gives CDR1 SEHNR, CDR2 FQNEAQ (reference sequence).

V is TRBV28 and J is TRBJ1-4; possible D gene TRBD1, 6 bases. The CDR3 has 18 amino acids. Per the germline V gene, CDR1 is MDHEN and CDR2 is SYDVKM. Trimming pared 7 bases from V and 0 bases from J, leaving 21 bases between. The CDR3 loop reads CASNTIQGTYATNEKLFF. For the CDR3, the DNA is TGTGCCAGCAATACGATACAGGGAACGTACGCAACTAATGAAAAACTGTTTTTT. The whole variable domain, remainder taken from reference TRBV28 and TRBJ1-4, is DVKVTQSSRYLVKRTGEKVFLECVQDMDHENMFWYRQDPGLGLRLIYFSYDVKMKEKGDIPEGYSVSREKKERFSLILESASTNQTSMYLCASNTIQGTYATNEKLFFGSGTQLSVL.

The CDR3 DNA reads TGTGCCAGCAGCCAAGGTTGGGGGGTACGACAGCCCCAGCATTTT. This codes for CASSQGWGVRQPQHF. The chain carries TRBV3-1 and TRBJ1-5; D might be TRBD1 (5 bases). CDR1 is LGHDT, CDR2 YNNKEL, per germline (reference sequence). V was pared by 1 base and J by 7 bases, with 14 bases between. The length of the CDR3 is 15 residues.

J is TRBJ2-2 and V is TRBV7-9; D possibly corresponds to TRBD2 (5 bases). The germline gives CDR1 SEHNR, CDR2 FQNEAQ (reference sequence). The CDR3 has 14 amino acids. Trimming removed 4 bases from V and 1 base from J, with 7 bases in between. The CDR3 protein is CASSSDLNTGELFF. In DNA, the CDR3 is TGTGCCAGCAGCTCGGACTTGAACACCGGGGAGCTGTTTTTT. Full variable domain (rest looked up from reference TRBV7-9 and TRBJ2-2): DTGVSQNPRHKITKRGQNVTFRCDPISEHNRLYWYRQTLGQGPEFLTYFQNEAQLEKSRLLSDRFSAERPKGSFSTLEIQRTEQGDSAMYLCASSSDLNTGELFFGEGSRLTVL.